Listed below are T cell receptor beta chains from one sample, sequenced in a study of blood T cell repertoires in COVID-19. Libraries were prepared by immunoSEQ multiplex PCR; TCRdb keeps only in-frame clonotypes and omits some of them. The sample lists about 250,000 clones, around 88% seen once, with over 1.1% in the top ten. The source material was peripheral blood. The origin of the receptors is a man older than 75 with acute or convalescent COVID-19. Each CDR3 is given with its conserved first and last residue. A D gene is named only where the DNA matches it firmly.

V gene	D gene	J gene	CDR3 DNA	CDR3 protein
TRBV10-2	.	TRBJ1-4	TGCGCCAGCAGTTGGGCCGGGGGGTCGAGCGCAACTAATGAAAAACTGTTTTTT	CASSWAGGSSATNEKLFF
TRBV7-9	.	TRBJ1-1	TGTGCCAGCAGCCAAGGGACACTCAACCTTGAAGCTTTCTTT	CASSQGTLNLEAFF
TRBV4-1	.	TRBJ2-5	TGCGCCAGCAGCCAAGTTCGGGGTTTCCAAGAGACCCAGTACTTC	CASSQVRGFQETQYF
TRBV5-8	TRBD1	TRBJ1-1	TGTGCCAGCAGCTTGGGACCCGACAGGGCGAACACTGAAGCTTTCTTT	CASSLGPDRANTEAFF
TRBV11-3	TRBD1	TRBJ2-5	TGTGCCAGCAGCAAAAGTCGACAGGGGCACCAAGAGACCCAGTACTTC	CASSKSRQGHQETQYF
TRBV29-1	TRBD2	TRBJ2-1	TGCAGCGTTAGCGGACTAGGGAACAATGAGCAGTTCTTC	CSVSGLGNNEQFF
TRBV5-8	TRBD2	TRBJ2-1	TGTGCCAGCATGCGGACTAGCGGGAGGTCCTACAATGAGCAGTTCTTC	CASMRTSGRSYNEQFF
TRBV5-6	.	TRBJ1-1	TGTGCCAGCAGCTTGGACAGATGGACTGAAGCTTTCTTT	CASSLDRWTEAFF
TRBV5-1	.	TRBJ2-1	TGCGCCAGCAGCGCTTCTGGAGGATCTAGTGAGCAGTTCTTC	CASSASGGSSEQFF
TRBV25-1	TRBD1	TRBJ1-1	TGTGCCAGCAGTGCCGGACAGGGGGCTCGAAAAGCTTTCTTT	CASSAGQGARKAFF
TRBV28	TRBD1	TRBJ1-2	TGTGCCAGCAGTTTATATCAGGGGGCCAAACACTATGGCTACACCTTC	CASSLYQGAKHYGYTF
TRBV6-2/TRBV6-3	TRBD1	TRBJ1-1	TGTGCCAGCAGTTTACCTCCTGGGACAGGGTGGAATGAAGCTTTCTTT	CASSLPPGTGWNEAFF
TRBV2	.	TRBJ1-1	TGTGCCAGCAGTGAGAGGGGACCCGGGCGGGGGACTGAAGCTTTCTTT	CASSERGPGRGTEAFF